This T cell receptor (beta chain) was profiled in a study of regulatory T cells in long-lasting Graves disease. Construction of the TCR beta libraries employed iRepertoire HTBI primers in conjunction with Arm-PCR of CDR3 regions. TCRdb processed the multiplex PCR reads anew with MiXCR; each CDR3 protein has one entry. The repertoire holds about 430,000 distinct CDR3 sequences, with 20% to 25% as singletons. CDR3 size: 15 residues. Germline V gives CDR1 MDHEN, CDR2 SYDVKM. Trimming removed 5 bases from V and 5 bases from J, with 18 bases in between. This clonotype was recorded many times. The time point was: persistent/refractory GD, antithyroid drugs over 5 years with positive TRAb. Scientists built the TCR library using RNA that was extracted from PBMCs. American Thyroid Association guidelines defined how Graves' disease was diagnosed.

The TCR originated in a female donor with Graves disease. The sample in question was peripheral blood mononuclear cells (PBMCs), obtained when the disease was refractory, from a patient treated with antithyroid drugs. V usage is TRBV28 and J usage is TRBJ2-5; D possibly uses TRBD1 or TRBD2 (5 bases each). CDR3 sequence (DNA): TGTGCCAGCAGTCCCCGGGCCCTCGAGGGGGAGACCCAGTACTTC. Residues: CASSPRALEGETQYF.